What follows are 27 T cell receptor beta chains derived from one specimen sequenced in a study of cytomegalovirus exposure and HLA in healthy donors. Profiling relied on immunoSEQ multiplex PCR, and the TCRdb table lists in-frame clones only, not all of them. The sample lists 150,000 to 200,000 clones, more than 80% occurring once. The sample consisted of PBMCs. The receptors come from a young man in good health and CMV-seropositive.

This sequence joins TRBV5-4 and TRBJ2-7, with TRBD2 as a possible D gene (7 bases). The germline gives CDR1 SGHNT, CDR2 YYREEE (reference sequence). The CDR3 loop spans 14 amino acids. Trimming left V 4 bases short and J 5 bases short, with 16 bases between. The CDR3 loop reads CASSPGRGGDEQYF. CDR3 bases: TGTGCCAGCAGCCCCGGTAGGGGGGGGGACGAGCAGTACTTC.

V and J are TRBV7-2 and TRBJ2-1; D call uncertain. CDR1 is SGHTA and CDR2 is FQGNSA in the germline V gene. The CDR3 spans 14 residues. The ends were cut back, 4 bases at V and 3 bases at J, with 10 bases in the middle. CDR3 bases: TGTGCCAGCAGCTCCCTTTGGCTCTACAATGAGCAGTTCTTC. This codes for CASSSLWLYNEQFF.

The gene calls are TRBV2 and TRBJ2-2; the D gene is possibly TRBD2 (6 bases). Germline V gives CDR1 SNHLY, CDR2 FYNNEI. This CDR3 comprises 15 residues. V shed 2 bases and J shed 1 base, with 8 bases lying between them. The DNA of the CDR3 is TGTGCCAGCAGTGAAAGGCGGGGGAACACCGGGGAGCTGTTTTTT. Its translation is CASSERRGNTGELFF. The whole variable domain, filled in from reference TRBV2 and TRBJ2-2, reads EPEVTQTPSHQVTQMGQEVILRCVPISNHLYFYWYRQILGQKVEFLVSFYNNEISEKSEIFDDQFSVERPDGSNFTLKIRSTKLEDSAMYFCASSERRGNTGELFFGEGSRLTVL.

This clone was seen more than once but under ten times. The J gene is TRBJ1-5, the V gene TRBV2; D is uncertain. The CDR3 sequence is 13 residues long. V was shortened by 3 bases and J by 4 bases, with 7 bases between the two germline ends. Germline CDR1 and CDR2: SNHLY and FYNNEI. The CDR3: CASSDRLNQPQHF. The DNA for the CDR3 is TGTGCCAGCAGTGACAGGTTGAATCAGCCCCAGCATTTT.

This clone has only a few counts. The J gene is TRBJ2-7, the V gene TRBV7-2, with 9 bases lining up with TRBD1. With V trimmed by 5 bases and J by 1 base, 6 bases remained unmatched. Germline V gene lookup returns CDR1 SGHTA and CDR2 FQGNSA. The CDR3 is 15 residues long. The CDR3 region is CASSRDREESYEQYF. DNA for the CDR3: TGTGCCAGCAGCAGGGACAGGGAGGAATCCTACGAGCAGTACTTC.

This clone was seen more than once but under ten times. The chain employs TRBV5-1 and TRBJ2-7; perhaps TRBD2 as D (6 bases). V dropped 2 bases and J dropped 7 bases, with 19 bases sitting between them. The CDR3 is 15 amino acids. CDR1 and CDR2 (germline): SGHRS, YFSETQ. This CDR3 is CASSLDPGLAKEQYF. The CDR3 coding sequence is TGCGCCAGCAGCTTAGATCCGGGACTCGCCAAGGAGCAGTACTTC.

The V gene is TRBV7-9, the J gene TRBJ2-7; D may be TRBD2 (6 bases). CDR3 length: 15 residues. Trimming took off 5 bases at V and 0 bases at J, with 14 bases between the two ends. Germline-derived CDR1 and CDR2 are SEHNR and FQNEAQ (reference sequence). DNA of the CDR3: TGTGCCAGCAGCCCCGGGACTTTGAGCTCCTACGAGCAGTACTTC. This codes for CASSPGTLSSYEQYF.

The chain uses TRBV7-6 and TRBJ2-2; 7 bases are shared with TRBD1. V was pared by 5 bases and J by 2 bases, with 5 bases of the junction left unmatched. This CDR3 spans 15 amino acids. Germline V gene lookup returns CDR1 SGHVS and CDR2 FNYEAQ. CDR3 DNA sequence: TGTGCCAGCAGCAAAGACAGGGTTAACACCGGGGAGCTGTTTTTT. Its translation: CASSKDRVNTGELFF.

The rearrangement uses TRBV7-2 and TRBJ1-2, with 8 positions matching TRBD1. The CDR3 sequence is 16 residues long. The J segment lost 7 bases and the V segment lost 0 bases, leaving 10 bases of the junction unmatched. Germline V gene lookup returns CDR1 SGHTA and CDR2 FQGNSA. The CDR3 DNA is TGTGCCAGCAGCTTAGCTGGGACAGGATCCCGAGGTGGCTACACCTTC. Translated, it gives CASSLAGTGSRGGYTF.

The chain carries TRBV6-1 and TRBJ1-2; possible D gene TRBD1, 5 bases. This CDR3 comprises 13 residues. Germline V CDR1 and CDR2: MNHNS, SASEGT. V gave up 1 base and J gave up 8 bases, with 11 bases separating them. The CDR3 spells CASSEGDGGGYTF. For the CDR3, the DNA is TGTGCCAGCAGTGAAGGGGACGGAGGGGGCTACACCTTC.

This chain links TRBV7-3 with TRBJ2-2; tentative D call: TRBD2 (6 bases). In germline, CDR1 is SGHTA, CDR2 FQGTGA. V was cut by 1 base and J by 2 bases, with 11 bases left in between. The CDR3 totals 16 residues. This chain's CDR3 is CASSLNGGSNTGELFF. CDR3 nucleotides: TGTGCCAGCAGCTTAAATGGAGGGTCTAACACCGGGGAGCTGTTTTTT. Filled out from reference TRBV7-3 and TRBJ2-2, the complete variable domain reads GAGVSQTPSNKVTEKGKYVELRCDPISGHTALYWYRQSLGQGPEFLIYFQGTGAADDSGLPNDRFFAVRPEGSVSTLKIQRTERGDSAVYLCASSLNGGSNTGELFFGEGSRLTVL.

This sequence joins TRBV6-1 and TRBJ2-1; TRBD2 matches 7 bases. Germline lookup yields CDR1 MNHNS and CDR2 SASEGT. V gave up 2 bases and J gave up 5 bases; unmatched junction bases: 6. CDR3 length: 15 amino acids. CDR3 protein: CASSEMGLADNEQFF. The CDR3, as DNA: TGTGCCAGCAGTGAAATGGGGCTAGCGGACAATGAGCAGTTCTTC.

The chain links TRBV11-2 to TRBJ2-7; 7 nucleotides match TRBD2. The germline CDR1 and CDR2 sequences are SGHAT and FQNNGV. V was clipped by 5 bases and J by 7 bases; unmatched bases: 5. CDR3 length: 12 residues. CDR3 sequence reads: CASSLTSEEQYF. The CDR3 coding sequence is TGTGCCAGCAGCCTTACTAGCGAAGAGCAGTACTTC.

The chain combines TRBV6-5 with TRBJ1-1; D not resolved. V was clipped by 6 bases and J by 4 bases, with 18 bases between them. CDR1 is MNHEY and CDR2 is SVGAGI in the germline V gene. CDR3 length equals 15 residues. The CDR3 DNA follows: TGTGCCAGCAGACTCGAAGAGGGCCGCGTCACTGAAGCTTTCTTT. Amino acid sequence: CASRLEEGRVTEAFF.

J is TRBJ2-3 and V is TRBV5-1, with 7 bases matching TRBD2. CDR3 length: 16 amino acids. V trimming: 0 bases; J trimming: 3 bases; junction bases outside the gene matches: 7. Per germline, CDR1 SGHRS and CDR2 YFSETQ. Here the CDR3 reads CASSLGAGVTTDTQYF. CDR3 nucleotide sequence: TGCGCCAGCAGCTTGGGTGCGGGAGTAACTACAGATACGCAGTATTTT. The variable domain in full, with the rest retrieved from reference TRBV5-1 and TRBJ2-3, is KAGVTQTPRYLIKTRGQQVTLSCSPISGHRSVSWYQQTPGQGLQFLFEYFSETQRNKGNFPGRFSGRQFSNSRSEMNVSTLELGDSALYLCASSLGAGVTTDTQYFGPGTRLTVL.

The chain combines TRBV9 with TRBJ2-3; D unclear. The germline V and J ends were trimmed by 0 bases and 2 bases, with 7 bases remaining between them. The CDR3 contains 14 residues. CDR1 is SGDLS, CDR2 YYNGEE, per germline. This chain's CDR3 is CASSVAPDTDTQYF. CDR3 DNA: TGTGCCAGCAGCGTAGCCCCAGACACAGATACGCAGTATTTT.

DNA for the CDR3: TGTGCCAGCAGTTTATGGCAGGGGGCGGGAGGCAATCAGCCCCAGCATTTT. This sequence encodes CASSLWQGAGGNQPQHF. The chain has TRBV28 and TRBJ1-5, with TRBD1 identical over 8 bases. The CDR3 has 17 residues. The germline gives CDR1 MDHEN, CDR2 SYDVKM. V lost 0 bases and J lost 2; bases outside the gene matches: 6.

The genes are TRBV5-1 and TRBJ2-1; possible D gene TRBD2, 6 bases. V was cut by 0 bases and J by 6 bases, with 16 bases left in between. CDR3 size: 16 residues. CDR1 SGHRS and CDR2 YFSETQ come from the germline V gene. DNA for the CDR3: TGCGCCAGCAGCTTGGGCGGAGGGGACCGCCGCAATGAGCAGTTCTTC. This codes for CASSLGGGDRRNEQFF. The full variable domain, rest sourced from reference TRBV5-1 and TRBJ2-1, is KAGVTQTPRYLIKTRGQQVTLSCSPISGHRSVSWYQQTPGQGLQFLFEYFSETQRNKGNFPGRFSGRQFSNSRSEMNVSTLELGDSALYLCASSLGGGDRRNEQFFGPGTRLTVL.

The V call is TRBV28, the J call TRBJ1-1, with D maybe TRBD1 (5 bases). Germline CDR1 is MDHEN and CDR2 is SYDVKM. The CDR3 sequence is 14 residues long. The germline V and J ends were trimmed by 6 bases and 2 bases, with 13 bases remaining between them. The chain's CDR3 is CASRGGQQNTEAFF. CDR3 nucleotide sequence: TGTGCCAGCAGGGGTGGACAACAAAACACTGAAGCTTTCTTT.

The chain links TRBV9 to TRBJ2-7; no firm D call. Germline lookup yields CDR1 SGDLS and CDR2 YYNGEE. The length of the CDR3 is 11 residues. The V and J ends lost 6 bases and 3 bases respectively, with 7 bases between them. CDR3 DNA: TGTGCCAGCATTCCCGGCTACGAGCAGTACTTC. As protein: CASIPGYEQYF.

The chain recombines TRBV29-1 with TRBJ2-7, with 7 bases matching TRBD2. Germline V gene data show CDR1 as SQVTM and CDR2 as ANQGSEA. V lost 5 bases to trimming and J lost 5 bases; unmatched junction nucleotides: 6. This CDR3 comprises 12 residues. The CDR3 DNA sequence: TGCAGCGTTAATGGGGCGGGGGACGAGCAGTACTTC. It is translated as CSVNGAGDEQYF.

The chain recombines TRBV28 with TRBJ2-3; D is uncertain. Germline loops: CDR1 MDHEN, CDR2 SYDVKM. V dropped 3 bases and J dropped 2 bases, with 9 bases sitting between them. CDR3 size: 14 residues. The CDR3 region has the DNA TGTGCCAGCAGTTTGACTCTCCTCACAGATACGCAGTATTTT. Amino acids: CASSLTLLTDTQYF.

This chain links TRBV25-1 with TRBJ1-5, with D possibly matching TRBD1 (6 bases). The V end was cut by 4 bases, the J end by 5 bases, with 12 bases between. Germline lookup yields CDR1 MGHDK and CDR2 SYGVNS. The CDR3 length is 14 residues. The CDR3: CASSGTVGDQPQHF. The CDR3 DNA reads TGTGCCAGCAGTGGGACAGTCGGGGATCAGCCCCAGCATTTT.

This clone showed up just a few times. The chain links TRBV5-6 to TRBJ1-1; 8 bases are shared with TRBD1. Germline CDR1 is SGHDT and CDR2 is YYEEEE. This CDR3 comprises 13 residues. V gave up 4 bases and J gave up 5 bases; unmatched junction bases: 4. CDR3: CASSIGTGTEAFF. The CDR3 DNA follows: TGTGCCAGCAGCATAGGGACAGGTACTGAAGCTTTCTTT. The variable domain in full, with the rest retrieved from reference TRBV5-6 and TRBJ1-1, is DAGVTQSPTHLIKTRGQQVTLRCSPKSGHDTVSWYQQALGQGPQFIFQYYEEEERQRGNFPDRFSGHQFPNYSSELNVNALLLGDSALYLCASSIGTGTEAFFGQGTRLTVV.

V gene TRBV6-1 combines with J gene TRBJ2-2; TRBD2 matches 7 bases. V shed 2 bases and J 4 bases; nucleotides not matched to a gene: 4. The CDR3 extends over 15 amino acids. The germline V gene encodes CDR1 MNHNS and CDR2 SASEGT. CDR3 residues: CASSELLASTGELFF. CDR3 coding DNA: TGTGCCAGCAGTGAACTACTAGCGAGCACCGGGGAGCTGTTTTTT.

V gene TRBV7-3 combines with J gene TRBJ1-5; possible D gene TRBD1, 5 bases. V lost 1 base, J lost 3 bases, and 7 bases lay in between. Germline V gene sequence: CDR1 SGHTA, CDR2 FQGTGA. The length of the CDR3 is 14 residues. CDR3 protein: CASSLMGLNQPQHF. The DNA for the CDR3 is TGTGCCAGCAGCTTAATGGGGCTCAATCAGCCCCAGCATTTT. Full variable domain (rest looked up from reference TRBV7-3 and TRBJ1-5): GAGVSQTPSNKVTEKGKYVELRCDPISGHTALYWYRQSLGQGPEFLIYFQGTGAADDSGLPNDRFFAVRPEGSVSTLKIQRTERGDSAVYLCASSLMGLNQPQHFGDGTRLSIL.

V is TRBV28 and J is TRBJ1-5; no definite D call. V was cut by 3 bases and J by 4 bases, with 4 bases left in between. The CDR3 runs 12 residues. The germline gives CDR1 MDHEN, CDR2 SYDVKM. The CDR3 spells CASSFQNQPQHF. The CDR3 DNA sequence: TGTGCCAGCAGTTTCCAGAATCAGCCCCAGCATTTT.